Detailed here is one T cell receptor (beta chain). Antigen unknown. This record comes from a study of cytomegalovirus exposure and HLA in healthy donors. Study at large: A subsequent analysis reported that the 95 to 150 validation repertoires were produced on the same platform that had also been used for the approximately 700 first-cohort repertoires.

Some clones are missing from TCRdb's copy, which holds only in-frame ones; the method was immunoSEQ multiplex PCR. The sample includes 90,000 to 150,000 clones, approximately 88% of them seen just once. The CDR3 is 14 amino acids. Germline trimming cut 9 bases from V and 7 bases from J; bases unmatched to any gene: 11. Germline CDR1 reads MNHNY; CDR2 reads SVGAGI (reference sequence). Study conclusions and caveats: Researchers reported that a few CMV-associated chains were confirmed in vitro as CMV antigen-specific. Per published reports, the classifier diagnosed cytomegalovirus status with high specificity and sensitivity. Overall, roughly 160 TCR beta chains were annotated as cytomegalovirus-associated.

This receptor was identified in a man younger than 35 in good health and CMV-seronegative. Sequences were obtained from PBMCs. V usage is TRBV6-6 and J usage is TRBJ1-4, with 7 nucleotides matching TRBD1. The CDR3 bases are TGTGCCAGTTACCGGACAGGCGTTTTTGAAAAACTGTTTTTT. Translation: CASYRTGVFEKLFF.